The next 9 T cell receptor beta chains were all read from a single sample in a study of T-cell reconstitution after alpha-beta-depleted transplantation in children. Preparation of the TCRbeta library was carried out with unique molecular identifiers. TCRdb reprocessed the PCR reads via MiXCR and lists one record per CDR3 protein. This sample has 500,000 to 600,000 distinct CDR3 sequences, with more than 20% found just once. Source: PBMCs, taken before TCRalphabeta/CD19-depleted stem cell transplant. These TCRs come from a boy younger than two with Wiskott-Aldrich syndrome, due to receive a stem cell transplant.

The chain employs TRBV20-1 and TRBJ2-1, with TRBD2 matching 9 bases. From germline, CDR1 is DFQATT and CDR2 SNEGSKA (reference sequence). With V trimmed by 6 bases and J by 4 bases, 7 bases remained unmatched. This CDR3 has 14 residues. CDR3 region: CSATQTSGYNEQFF. CDR3 bases: TGCAGTGCCACCCAGACTAGCGGTTACAATGAGCAGTTCTTC.

The V call is TRBV20-1, the J call TRBJ2-1; tentatively, D is TRBD2 (5 bases). The V gene's germline CDR1 is DFQATT and CDR2 SNEGSKA (reference sequence). V lost 3 bases and J lost 4, with 19 bases in between. The CDR3 runs to 16 residues. CDR3 amino acids: CSARGLALNLYNEQFF. The CDR3 nucleotides read TGCAGTGCTAGGGGCCTAGCCCTGAACTTATACAATGAGCAGTTCTTC.

The table lists this clonotype with a few counts. The J gene is TRBJ2-7, the V gene TRBV5-1; D remains ambiguous. V lost 5 bases, J lost 3 bases, and 15 bases lay in between. The germline V gene encodes CDR1 SGHRS and CDR2 YFSETQ. This CDR3 comprises 14 residues. The CDR3 DNA reads TGCGCCAGCAGTCCCCTCCCTTCCCGCTACGAGCAGTACTTC. As protein: CASSPLPSRYEQYF.

The gene calls are TRBV5-1 and TRBJ2-3; 10 nucleotides agree with TRBD2. Trimming cost V 1 base and J 0 bases; bases outside gene matches: 8. CDR1 and CDR2 from the germline V gene are SGHRS and YFSETQ. The CDR3 consists of 18 residues. CDR3 bases: TGCGCCAGCAGCTTGCCTAGCGGGAGAGTCACTAGCACAGATACGCAGTATTTT. Its protein is CASSLPSGRVTSTDTQYF. The variable domain in full, completed from reference TRBV5-1 and TRBJ2-3, reads KAGVTQTPRYLIKTRGQQVTLSCSPISGHRSVSWYQQTPGQGLQFLFEYFSETQRNKGNFPGRFSGRQFSNSRSEMNVSTLELGDSALYLCASSLPSGRVTSTDTQYFGPGTRLTVL.

This clonotype was seen a handful of times. CDR3 DNA: TGCGCCAGCAGCTCGGCGTACAGGGGGACCAGGAATGAGCAGTTCTTC. It translates to CASSSAYRGTRNEQFF. The chain uses TRBV5-1 and TRBJ2-1; 8 bases match TRBD1. The CDR3 has 16 amino acids. The ends lost 3 bases at V and 7 bases at J; junction bases unmatched: 12. Germline CDR1 SGHRS, CDR2 YFSETQ.

The chain couples TRBV4-1 to TRBJ2-1; the match to TRBD1 covers 11 bases. Germline loops: CDR1 MGHRA, CDR2 YSYEKL. The CDR3 totals 15 residues. V gave up 2 bases and J gave up 10 bases; unmatched junction bases: 7. In nucleotides, the CDR3 is TGCGCCAGCAGCCAACCAGGACAGGGGGCGAGGGAGCAGTTCTTC. It is translated as CASSQPGQGAREQFF.

This chain joins TRBV7-9 and TRBJ1-2; the D gene is possibly TRBD1 (5 bases). CDR1 is SEHNR and CDR2 is FQNEAQ in the germline V gene (reference sequence). V was cut by 2 bases and J by 4 bases, with 14 bases left in between. The CDR3 runs 15 residues. CDR3 in DNA: TGTGCCAGCAGCTTACGAGAGGGGTCCCTCTATGGCTACACCTTC. This translates into CASSLREGSLYGYTF.

This clonotype was picked up a small number of times. V and J are TRBV5-1 and TRBJ1-4; D is unresolved. Germline CDR1 SGHRS, CDR2 YFSETQ. Trimming removed 0 bases from V and 3 bases from J, with 9 bases in between. The CDR3 covers 15 residues. CDR3 coding DNA: TGCGCCAGCAGCTTGGGCAGGTTCGCTAATGAAAAACTGTTTTTT. As protein: CASSLGRFANEKLFF. Full variable domain (missing parts from reference TRBV5-1 and TRBJ1-4): KAGVTQTPRYLIKTRGQQVTLSCSPISGHRSVSWYQQTPGQGLQFLFEYFSETQRNKGNFPGRFSGRQFSNSRSEMNVSTLELGDSALYLCASSLGRFANEKLFFGSGTQLSVL.

This clonotype has just a few counts. This rearrangement joins TRBV5-1 to TRBJ2-5; no firm D call. Looked up from germline, CDR1 is SGHRS and CDR2 is YFSETQ. V lost 7 bases and J 5 bases, leaving 18 bases between the germline ends. CDR3 length: 14 amino acids. CDR3 protein: CASGVSAKYETQYF. The DNA of the CDR3 is TGCGCCAGCGGAGTGTCAGCCAAGTACGAGACCCAGTACTTC.